This entry is about one TCR beta chain. This receptor's antigen is unknown. There are no base qualities to consult, and no much larger clone falls within one base. RNA was extracted using the RNeasy kit, and about 0.45 to 1 microgram was reverse transcribed with random hexamers. The immunoSEQ multiplex PCR assay, which covers 54 Vbeta and 13 Jbeta segments, was used to amplify TCR beta CDR3 regions. Bias from PCR amplification was corrected by using a synthetic template baseline for primer optimization and for computational correction. The source study handled its data this way. Reads were annotated to V, D and J genes per IMGT and analyzed with immunoSEQ Analyzer, keeping only productive sequences. Clonality was computed as one minus Shannon entropy normalized by log2 of the number of productive unique sequences. For each patient and control, public and private clones were evaluated within the 100 most prevalent clones. A clone was defined as Susac-specific if it was absent from the healthy and MS cohorts, from over 1,000 published viral clones and from other ImmuneACCESS disease sequences. Clones were called with MiXCR by TCRdb after fastp trimmed the public reads at Q25, and only in-frame beta chains were retained. Every distinct CDR3 protein forms one entry, paired with its most common genes and DNA. For this entry, the V and J calls and clone size follow TCRdb and not the study's own pipeline. For this sample there are under 350,000 distinct CDR3 sequences; just over 90% appear just once. The biggest ten clones account for roughly 0.07% of the sample.

Peripheral blood CD8+ and CD4+ T cells from healthy donors, Susac syndrome patients and multiple sclerosis patients were profiled using high-throughput TCR beta sequencing. Multiple sclerosis controls were treatment-naive patients with stable or active relapsing-remitting disease fulfilling revised McDonald criteria. CD8+ TEMRA cells were enriched by FACS, while bulk CD8+ and CD4+ T cells were purified by magnetic negative isolation. Blood was drawn into EDTA tubes, processed within 24 hours, and PBMCs were isolated by density gradient centrifugation. PBMCs intended for TCR sequencing were cryopreserved in liquid nitrogen and were subsequently thawed in a 37 degrees C water bath. The sorted or isolated CD4+, CD8+ and CD8+ TEMRA cells reached a purity of at least 90%. The germline V gene (reference sequence) yields GTSNPN for CDR1 and SVGIG for CDR2. The CDR3 goes from the cysteine to the phenylalanine over 15 residues. Of the read, only the CDR3 DNA is kept; its 45 bases are in frame from base 1. Clipping removes 1 base from V and 7 bases from J, with 7 as the unmatched junction base count.

This sample stems from a study of CD8 T cells in Susac syndrome (dated by TCRdb to the late 2010s). Looking at the study overall: The study used repertoire sequencing to test whether antigen drove CD8+ T cell activation and differentiation in Susac syndrome.

The investigation overall reported the following: The number of individuals in the TCR sequencing and HLA analysis was recognized as being relatively small.

The chain links TRBV30 with TRBJ2-3; the junction holds 11 bases that match TRBD2. This clonotype was sampled from a human donor with multiple sclerosis. Specimen: CD4+ T cells from PBMCs. The CDR3 in this case is CAWSETSGELYTQYF. The bases are TGTGCCTGGAGTGAGACTAGCGGGGAACTCTATACGCAGTATTTT.